The 2 T cell receptor beta chains presented below share a single source sample, sequenced in a study of CD8+ T cells in alopecia areata. Reverse transcribed after extraction, RNA yielded cDNA as the sequencing template. The repertoire was sequenced with immunoSEQ multiplex PCR; TCRdb's copy has only in-frame clones and lacks some. The sample gives around 110,000 clones, none seen only once, and the top ten clones hold around a fifth. Source material: lesional skin. Receptors were obtained from a C3H/HeJ mouse with alopecia areata. The strain is characterized by the MHC haplotype H2-k.

This clone showed up just a few times. Any gene name here is a mouse gene name. The sequence runs out 4 residues before the end of the CDR3; the remainder is reconstructed from the germline J gene. The rearrangement joins TRBV19 to TRBJ2-2; 10 bases agree with TRBD1. Germline CDR1 and CDR2: FNHDT and SITEND (reference sequence). The CDR3 contains 16 residues. The ends lost 4 bases at V and 4 bases at J; junction bases unmatched: 7. Incomplete CDR3 DNA: TGTGCCAGCAGTGAGACAGGGGGCGCGGGCACCGGG. Translating it yields CASSETGGAGTG. In full, the CDR3 is CASSETGGAGTGQLYF.

A word on this clone: Here the gene names and germline are mouse. The CDR3: CASGDLRGNSDYTF. CDR3 DNA (partial): TGTGCCAGCGGTGATCTCAGGGGAAACTCC. This chain links TRBV13-2 with TRBJ1-2; tentative D call: TRBD1 (6 bases). The read stops 4 residues short of the end of the CDR3; the missing end is completed from the germline J gene. Trimming took 1 base from V and 1 from J, leaving 8 bases between them. CDR1 is NNHNN, CDR2 SYGAGS, per germline (reference sequence). The CDR3 is 14 amino acids.